The next 17 T cell receptor beta chains were all read from a single sample in a study of blood T cell repertoires in COVID-19. Sequencing used immunoSEQ multiplex PCR; TCRdb keeps in-frame clones, though not all of them. The top ten clones hold about 1% of a sample with some 260,000 clones, more than 70% of them seen once. The sequencing input was peripheral blood. These receptors originate from a woman in her 40s who had recovered from COVID-19.

The rearrangement links TRBV6-1 to TRBJ1-2; 10 bases agree with TRBD1. CDR1 is MNHNS and CDR2 is SASEGT in the germline V gene. Losses at the gene ends were 2 bases for V and 8 bases for J; bases not matched to a gene: 5. The CDR3 covers 14 residues. In DNA form, the CDR3 reads TGTGCCAGCAGTGAACACCGACAGGGGGCAGGCTACACCTTC. Protein sequence: CASSEHRQGAGYTF.

The chain couples TRBV29-1 to TRBJ1-3; tentatively, D is TRBD1 (5 bases). The CDR3 consists of 13 residues. The germline gives CDR1 SQVTM, CDR2 ANQGSEA. V lost 4 bases and J lost 2, with 9 bases in between. CDR3 in amino acids: CSVGGGAGNTIYF. In DNA form, the CDR3 reads TGCAGCGTTGGGGGGGGAGCTGGAAACACCATATATTTT.

This chain connects TRBV6-2 or TRBV6-3 to TRBJ1-1; 9 bases map to TRBD1. CDR1 is MNHEY and CDR2 is SVGEGT in the germline V gene. The CDR3 sequence is 11 residues long. The V gene end was trimmed by 6 bases and the J gene end by 11 bases; junction bases not matched to a gene: 4. The CDR3 loop reads CASSDDRGAFF. The CDR3 coding sequence is TGTGCCAGCAGCGACGACAGGGGGGCTTTCTTT.

This clone was detected once. This chain links TRBV5-5 with TRBJ2-2, with no clear D. This CDR3 contains 18 residues. Germline V gives CDR1 SGHKS, CDR2 YYEKEE (reference sequence). V shed 4 bases and J shed 0 bases, with 19 bases lying between them. CDR3 amino acids: CASSDQAPGATNTGELFF. The CDR3 DNA sequence: TGTGCCAGCAGCGACCAAGCCCCCGGAGCGACGAACACCGGGGAGCTGTTTTTT.

V and J are TRBV19 and TRBJ2-7, with 11 bases aligning to TRBD2. The CDR3 contains 17 residues. Trimming cost V 5 bases and J 1 base; bases outside gene matches: 10. CDR1 and CDR2 from the germline V gene are LNHDA and SQIVND (reference sequence). DNA of the CDR3: TGTGCCAGTAGTCCGGCGACTAGCGGGACTTGGTCCTACGAGCAGTACTTC. It translates to CASSPATSGTWSYEQYF.

The chain is built from TRBV15 and TRBJ2-1; weak D call: TRBD2 (6 bases). The CDR3 consists of 16 residues. V was trimmed by 2 bases and J by 9 bases, leaving 20 bases between them. Germline CDR1 is LNHNV and CDR2 is YYDKDF (reference sequence). In DNA form, the CDR3 reads TGTGCCACCAGCAGATCTGGGGGGAGAGTGGGAGGTGAGCAGTTCTTC. This translates into CATSRSGGRVGGEQFF.

This sequence joins TRBV6-5 and TRBJ2-5; D is perhaps TRBD1 (6 bases). V gave up 7 bases and J gave up 1 base, with 13 bases separating them. CDR1 and CDR2 from the germline V gene are MNHEY and SVGAGI. This CDR3 region has 14 residues. The CDR3 protein is CASKGLGAQETQYF. CDR3 sequence (DNA): TGTGCCAGCAAGGGGCTGGGGGCCCAAGAGACCCAGTACTTC.

This chain links TRBV7-9 with TRBJ1-1; 8 bases line up with TRBD1. Per the germline V gene, CDR1 is SEHNR and CDR2 is FQNEAQ (reference sequence). The CDR3 runs to 17 residues. J lost 0 bases, V lost 2 bases, and 8 bases had no gene match. Here the CDR3 reads CASSLPPTGVLNTEAFF. The CDR3 DNA sequence: TGTGCCAGCAGCTTACCCCCGACAGGGGTCCTGAACACTGAAGCTTTCTTT.

This clone was observed a few times. The CDR3 spells CASSLAAGSPLHF. Written as DNA, the CDR3 is TGTGCCAGCAGCTTGGCGGCGGGATCACCCCTCCACTTT. This sequence joins TRBV5-6 and TRBJ1-6; D uncertain. Trimming shortened V by 0 bases and J by 10 bases, and 8 bases separated the two germline ends. This CDR3 spans 13 amino acids. Germline V CDR1 and CDR2: SGHDT, YYEEEE. Full variable domain (remainder filled in from reference TRBV5-6 and TRBJ1-6): DAGVTQSPTHLIKTRGQQVTLRCSPKSGHDTVSWYQQALGQGPQFIFQYYEEEERQRGNFPDRFSGHQFPNYSSELNVNALLLGDSALYLCASSLAAGSPLHFGNGTRLTVT.

The chain recombines TRBV24-1 with TRBJ2-2; 10 positions match TRBD1. Germline loops: CDR1 KGHDR, CDR2 SFDVKD. The CDR3 totals 15 residues. V dropped 7 bases and J dropped 5; count of bases not matched to a gene: 6. DNA of the CDR3: TGTGCCACCAGCCCCCGGACAGGGGGTACCGGGGAGCTGTTTTTT. Translated: CATSPRTGGTGELFF.

The CDR3, as DNA: TGTGCCAGCAGCCAAGACCGGAGACAGGGGTCTTTTGGATATGGCTACACCTTC. Protein: CASSQDRRQGSFGYGYTF. The chain employs TRBV3-1 (or the pseudogene TRBV3-2) and TRBJ1-2; 8 bases agree with TRBD1. Germline CDR1 is LGHDT and CDR2 is YNNKEL (reference sequence). The CDR3 is 18 residues long. The V and J ends lost 0 bases and 5 bases, in that order; junction bases with no gene match: 14.

J is TRBJ1-1 and V is TRBV9; tentative D call: TRBD1 (6 bases). Trimming shortened V by 3 bases and J by 1 base, and 10 bases separated the two germline ends. The CDR3 sequence is 14 residues long. CDR1 is SGDLS, CDR2 YYNGEE, per germline. The CDR3 protein is CASSADSPNTEAFF. The CDR3 nucleotides are TGTGCCAGCAGCGCGGACAGCCCGAACACTGAAGCTTTCTTT.

This clone showed up just once. V gene TRBV3-1 (or the pseudogene TRBV3-2) combines with J gene TRBJ2-3; possibly TRBD1 for D (6 bases). CDR1 LGHDT and CDR2 YNNKEL come from the germline V gene (reference sequence). Trimming took 4 bases from V and 0 from J, leaving 11 bases between them. The CDR3 consists of 15 residues. The CDR3 region has the DNA TGTGCCAGCAGCCGCCCTACAGGGAGCACAGATACGCAGTATTTT. It codes for CASSRPTGSTDTQYF.

V and J are TRBV18 and TRBJ1-5, with D perhaps TRBD1 (6 bases). The CDR3 is made up of 18 amino acids. V lost 0 bases and J lost 2, with 17 bases in between. CDR1 and CDR2 from the germline V gene are KGHSH and LQKENI. This CDR3 reads CASSPPGRGVEGNQPQHF. The CDR3 region has the DNA TGTGCCAGCTCACCACCGGGCAGGGGCGTAGAGGGCAATCAGCCCCAGCATTTT.

The chain recombines TRBV18 with TRBJ1-1, with D unresolved. In germline, CDR1 is KGHSH, CDR2 LQKENI. The length of the CDR3 is 11 residues. V was pared by 8 bases and J by 6 bases, with 10 bases between. This chain's CDR3 is CASHPTAEAFF. The CDR3 region has the DNA TGTGCCAGCCACCCCACGGCTGAAGCTTTCTTT.

This chain joins TRBV14 and TRBJ2-3; 10 positions agree with TRBD2. The V and J ends lost 2 bases and 2 bases, in that order; junction bases with no gene match: 4. The CDR3 covers 16 residues. Germline lookup yields CDR1 SGHDN and CDR2 FVKESK. Written as DNA, the CDR3 is TGTGCCAGCAGCCAACTAGCGGGAGCCTACACAGATACGCAGTATTTT. Amino acid sequence: CASSQLAGAYTDTQYF.

The chain uses TRBV3-1 (or the pseudogene TRBV3-2) and TRBJ2-4; D unclear. The CDR3 spans 13 residues. CDR1 and CDR2 (germline): LGHDT, YNNKEL (reference sequence). Trimming stripped 4 bases from V and 11 bases from J, with 15 bases between. The CDR3 protein is CASSPIPQAVQYF. The CDR3, as DNA: TGTGCCAGCAGCCCCATCCCCCAGGCCGTTCAGTACTTC.